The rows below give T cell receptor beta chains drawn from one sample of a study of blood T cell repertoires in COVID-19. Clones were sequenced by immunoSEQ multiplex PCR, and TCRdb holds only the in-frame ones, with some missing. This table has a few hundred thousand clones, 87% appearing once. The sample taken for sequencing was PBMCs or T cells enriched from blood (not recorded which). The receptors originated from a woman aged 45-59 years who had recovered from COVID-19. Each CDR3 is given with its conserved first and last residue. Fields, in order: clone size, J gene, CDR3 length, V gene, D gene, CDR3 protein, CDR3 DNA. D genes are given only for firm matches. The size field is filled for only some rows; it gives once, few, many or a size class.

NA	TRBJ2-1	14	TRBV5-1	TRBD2	CASSFGTSGDEQFF	TGCGCCAGCAGCTTCGGGACTAGCGGCGATGAGCAGTTCTTC
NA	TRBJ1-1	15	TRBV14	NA	CASSRRQPGNTEAFF	TGTGCCAGCAGCCGAAGACAGCCAGGGAACACTGAAGCTTTCTTT
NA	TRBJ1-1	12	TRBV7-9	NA	CASSGAQLEAFF	TGTGCCAGCAGTGGGGCGCAGCTTGAAGCTTTCTTT
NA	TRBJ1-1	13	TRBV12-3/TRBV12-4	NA	CASSLFRSTEAFF	TGTGCCAGCAGTTTATTCCGGAGCACTGAAGCTTTCTTT
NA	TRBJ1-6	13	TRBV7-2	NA	CASSPGNSTPLHF	TGTGCCAGCAGTCCAGGGAATTCCACACCCCTCCACTTT
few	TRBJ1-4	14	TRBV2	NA	CASALGLDNEKLFF	TGTGCCAGCGCTCTAGGACTGGATAATGAAAAACTGTTTTTT
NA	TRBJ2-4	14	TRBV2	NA	CASSPHVDTIGREF	TGTGCCAGCAGTCCCCACGTGGACACTATAGGTCGCGAGTTC
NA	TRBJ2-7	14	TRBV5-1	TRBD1	CASSWGQDSYEQYF	TGCGCCAGCAGCTGGGGACAGGATTCCTACGAGCAGTACTTC
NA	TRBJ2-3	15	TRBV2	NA	CASMGLAEFTDTQYF	TGTGCCAGCATGGGATTAGCGGAGTTCACAGATACGCAGTATTTT
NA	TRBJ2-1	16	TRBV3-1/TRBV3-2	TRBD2	CASSQAGASGHNEQFF	TGTGCCAGCAGCCAAGCGGGAGCTAGCGGGCACAATGAGCAGTTCTTC
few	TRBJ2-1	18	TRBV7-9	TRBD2	CASRSGTSGGPTYNEQFF	TGTGCCAGCAGATCCGGGACTAGCGGGGGGCCCACCTACAATGAGCAGTTCTTC
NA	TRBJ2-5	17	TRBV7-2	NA	CASSFGGGGGVLETQYF	TGTGCCAGCAGCTTCGGCGGGGGCGGGGGCGTATTAGAGACCCAGTACTTC
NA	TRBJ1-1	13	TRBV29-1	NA	CSVAPAGITEAFF	TGCAGCGTTGCCCCCGCAGGGATTACTGAAGCTTTCTTT
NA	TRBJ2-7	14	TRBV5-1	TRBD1	CASSGRGPDGEQYF	TGCGCCAGCAGCGGAAGGGGGCCCGATGGAGAGCAGTACTTC
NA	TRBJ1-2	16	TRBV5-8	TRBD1	CASSLRTGTVGYGYTF	TGTGCCAGCAGCTTAAGGACAGGGACCGTCGGCTATGGCTACACCTTC
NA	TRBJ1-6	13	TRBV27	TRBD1	CASSDRANSPLHF	TGTGCCAGCTCGGACAGGGCTAATTCACCCCTCCACTTT
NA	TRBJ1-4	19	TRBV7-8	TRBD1	CASSLDAGQGSQWGEKLFF	TGTGCCAGCAGCTTAGACGCGGGACAGGGTAGTCAGTGGGGTGAAAAACTGTTTTTT
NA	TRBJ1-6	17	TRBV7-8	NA	CASSPEIGTGYNSPLHF	TGTGCCAGCAGCCCTGAAATCGGAACAGGATATAATTCACCCCTCCACTTT
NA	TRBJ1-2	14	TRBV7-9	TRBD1	CASSPGTGHYGYTF	TGTGCCAGCAGCCCCGGGACAGGTCACTATGGCTACACCTTC
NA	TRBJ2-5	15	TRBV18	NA	CASSPLQGDWETQYF	TGTGCCAGCTCACCCTTACAGGGAGATTGGGAGACCCAGTACTTC
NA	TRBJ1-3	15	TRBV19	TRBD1	CASRGRGTGRNTIYF	TGTGCCAGTAGGGGACGAGGGACAGGACGAAACACCATATATTTT
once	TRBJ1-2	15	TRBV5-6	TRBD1	CASSVRTGINYGYTF	TGTGCCAGCAGCGTGCGGACAGGGATTAACTATGGCTACACCTTC
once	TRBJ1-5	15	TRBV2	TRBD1	CASRAGTGGNQPQHF	TGTGCCAGCAGGGCCGGGACAGGGGGCAATCAGCCCCAGCATTTT
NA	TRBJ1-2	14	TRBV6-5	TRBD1	CASTMTGGLAGYTF	TGTGCCAGCACCATGACAGGGGGCTTGGCGGGCTACACCTTC
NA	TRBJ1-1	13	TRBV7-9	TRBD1	CASSLGQGAEAFF	TGTGCCAGCAGCTTAGGACAGGGGGCTGAAGCTTTCTTT
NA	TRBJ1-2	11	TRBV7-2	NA	CASSVRDSYTF	TGTGCCAGCAGCGTCCGGGACAGCTACACCTTC
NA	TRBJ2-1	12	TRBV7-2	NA	CASSSPGREQFF	TGTGCCAGCAGCTCACCGGGGAGGGAGCAGTTCTTC
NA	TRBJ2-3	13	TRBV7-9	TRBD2	CASSLGEGDTQYF	TGTGCCAGCAGCTTAGGGGAGGGAGATACGCAGTATTTT
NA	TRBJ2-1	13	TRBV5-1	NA	CASSLWAGDQLFF	TGCGCCAGCAGCTTGTGGGCCGGGGATCAGCTGTTCTTC
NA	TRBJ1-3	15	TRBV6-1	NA	CASSEDQVQGNTIYF	TGTGCCAGCAGTGAAGATCAGGTTCAGGGAAACACCATATATTTT
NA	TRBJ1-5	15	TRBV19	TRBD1	CASTYTGGAGQPQHF	TGTGCCAGTACCTACACAGGGGGCGCAGGACAGCCCCAGCATTTT
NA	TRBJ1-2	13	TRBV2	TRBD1	CASLLGTGGGYTF	TGTGCCAGCCTCCTTGGGACAGGGGGTGGCTACACCTTC
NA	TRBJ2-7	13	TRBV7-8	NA	CASSLLRTYEQYF	TGTGCCAGCAGCTTACTGAGGACCTACGAGCAGTACTTC
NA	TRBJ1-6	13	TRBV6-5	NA	CASSRSTGSPLHF	TGTGCCAGCAGTAGGAGTACGGGGTCACCCCTCCACTTT
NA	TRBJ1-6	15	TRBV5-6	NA	CASSRLDSNNSPLHF	TGTGCCAGCAGCCGCCTGGACAGTAATAATTCACCCCTCCACTTT
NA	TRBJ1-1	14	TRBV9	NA	CASSVVGQNTEAFF	TGTGCCAGCAGCGTAGTGGGGCAGAACACTGAAGCTTTCTTT
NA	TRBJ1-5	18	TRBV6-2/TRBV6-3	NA	CASSHQDKNLYSNQPQHF	TGTGCCAGCAGTCACCAGGACAAGAACCTTTATAGCAATCAGCCCCAGCATTTT
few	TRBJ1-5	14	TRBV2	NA	CASSEGQGNQPQHF	TGTGCCAGCAGTGAAGGGCAGGGCAATCAGCCCCAGCATTTT
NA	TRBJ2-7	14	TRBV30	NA	CAWKRTSSSYEQYF	TGTGCCTGGAAGAGGACATCGAGCTCCTACGAGCAGTACTTC
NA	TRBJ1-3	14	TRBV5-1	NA	CASSTGHSGNTIYF	TGCGCCAGCAGTACAGGTCACTCTGGAAACACCATATATTTT
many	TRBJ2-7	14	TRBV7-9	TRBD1	CASSTDRARYEQYF	TGTGCCAGCAGCACTGACAGGGCTCGCTACGAGCAGTACTTC
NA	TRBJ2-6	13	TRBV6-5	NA	CAEQGTGANVLTF	TGTGCCGAGCAGGGGACCGGGGCCAACGTCCTGACTTTC
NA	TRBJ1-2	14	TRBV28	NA	CASRPIDSPLGYTF	TGTGCCAGCAGACCCATAGACAGTCCCCTTGGCTACACCTTC
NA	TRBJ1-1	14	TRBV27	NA	CASSPSFRGTEAFF	TGTGCCAGCAGTCCTAGTTTCAGGGGCACTGAAGCTTTCTTT
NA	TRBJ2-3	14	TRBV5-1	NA	CASSLTGETDTQYF	TGCGCCAGCAGCTTAACGGGTGAGACAGATACGCAGTATTTT
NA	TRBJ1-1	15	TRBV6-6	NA	CASREPQGMSTEAFF	TGTGCCAGCAGGGAACCTCAGGGTATGAGCACTGAAGCTTTCTTT
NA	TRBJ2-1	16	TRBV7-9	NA	CASSPPAGKSYNEQFF	TGTGCCAGCAGCCCTCCCGCGGGAAAATCCTACAATGAGCAGTTCTTC
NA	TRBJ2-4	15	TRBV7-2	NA	CASSPSFTAKNIQYF	TGTGCCAGCAGCCCGAGTTTCACCGCCAAAAACATTCAGTACTTC
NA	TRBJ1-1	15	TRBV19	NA	CASSITSAGYTEAFF	TGTGCCAGTAGTATAACTTCGGCGGGTTACACTGAAGCTTTCTTT
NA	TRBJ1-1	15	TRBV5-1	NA	CASSNSGQMNTEAFF	TGCGCCAGCAGCAACTCCGGACAAATGAACACTGAAGCTTTCTTT
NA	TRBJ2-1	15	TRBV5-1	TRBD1	CASSSQGARFNEQFF	TGCGCCAGCAGCTCGCAGGGGGCGCGTTTCAATGAGCAGTTCTTC